This T cell receptor beta chain was obtained from a study of T cells in localized non-small cell lung cancer. Findings and caveats of the study: Uninvolved adjacent lung, not tumor, had the highest T cell clonality.

Generated by immunoSEQ multiplex PCR, the TCRdb table keeps only in-frame clones and is missing some. The sample shows around 64,000 clones, 75% to 85% of them seen only once. This CDR3 region has 12 residues. Germline CDR1 reads MGHDK; CDR2 reads SYGVNS. Trimming took 4 bases from V and 4 from J, leaving 8 bases between them. This clone was detected only a few times. Its target is unknown. This material consisted of PBMCs, taken before any cancer treatment. This chain connects TRBV25-1 to TRBJ2-7, with unresolved D. This receptor was identified in a man aged 40 to 69 with stage II lung adenocarcinoma. The CDR3: CASSGADYEQYF. Written as DNA, the CDR3 is TGTGCCAGCAGTGGGGCAGATTACGAGCAGTACTTC.